One sample yielded the 25 T cell receptor beta chains listed below, sequenced in a study of cytomegalovirus exposure and HLA in healthy donors. The study ran its PCR with 60 Vbeta and 13 Jbeta primers. Libraries were prepared by immunoSEQ multiplex PCR; TCRdb keeps only in-frame clonotypes and omits some of them. The sample has about 110,000 clones; more than 70% are singletons. Sequencing was done on a sample of PBMCs. The source of these receptors is a man aged 25 to 45 in good health and CMV-seronegative.

The chain employs TRBV7-6 and TRBJ2-2, with D hard to call. Trimming cost V 5 bases and J 0 bases, with 4 bases left between them. The V gene's germline CDR1 is SGHVS and CDR2 FNYEAQ. CDR3 length equals 13 residues. The CDR3 spells CASSRANTGELFF. CDR3 coding DNA: TGTGCCAGCAGCCGAGCGAACACCGGGGAGCTGTTTTTT.

The CDR3 DNA reads as TGTGCCTGGAGTGTACAGGGGCAAAACATTCAGTACTTC. This gives the protein CAWSVQGQNIQYF. The rearrangement links TRBV30 to TRBJ2-4; 7 bases align to TRBD1. The CDR3 loop spans 13 amino acids. Germline V gene lookup returns CDR1 GTSNPN and CDR2 SVGIG (reference sequence). V shed 0 bases and J 5 bases; nucleotides not matched to a gene: 1.

The chain recombines TRBV5-4 with TRBJ2-7; the match to TRBD2 covers 10 bases. Germline assignment: CDR1 SGHNT and CDR2 YYREEE (reference sequence). Trimming at V came to 2 bases and at J to 1 base, leaving 3 bases not matched to a gene. The CDR3 is made up of 15 amino acids. DNA for the CDR3: TGTGCCAGCAGCTTAACTAGCGGGGTATCCTACGAGCAGTACTTC. Translated: CASSLTSGVSYEQYF.

This clone was found once. The chain combines TRBV28 with TRBJ2-7; TRBD1 might be the D (5 bases). The CDR3 is 15 residues long. Germline V gene lookup returns CDR1 MDHEN and CDR2 SYDVKM. V lost 3 bases to trimming and J lost 0 bases, with 12 bases between them. As DNA, the CDR3 is TGTGCCAGCAGTTTGGTGCAGGGCATCTCCTACGAGCAGTACTTC. It encodes CASSLVQGISYEQYF.

This clone was seen once. V usage is TRBV7-8 and J usage is TRBJ2-7; D possibly corresponds to TRBD1 (5 bases). Trimming took 1 base from V and 2 from J, leaving 12 bases between them. This CDR3 region has 15 residues. Germline V gene sequence: CDR1 SGHVS, CDR2 FQNEAQ. The CDR3 nucleotides are TGTGCCAGCAGCTTAGATGGCAGGGTGGCCTACGAGCAGTACTTC. It codes for CASSLDGRVAYEQYF.

The chain combines TRBV5-4 with TRBJ1-1; a possible D gene is TRBD1 (6 bases). Trimming took 4 bases from V and 6 from J, leaving 22 bases between them. Per germline, CDR1 SGHNT and CDR2 YYREEE (reference sequence). The CDR3 length is 16 residues. CDR3 in DNA: TGTGCCAGCAGCCAAGATTTTACGGGGGGCGCATCTGAAGCTTTCTTT. Amino acids: CASSQDFTGGASEAFF.

The J gene is TRBJ1-1, the V gene TRBV28; unclear D gene. This CDR3 is 14 amino acids long. From germline, CDR1 is MDHEN and CDR2 SYDVKM. Trimming pared 5 bases from V and 1 base from J, leaving 11 bases between. The CDR3 here is CASSLPTQNTEAFF. CDR3 in DNA: TGTGCCAGCAGTCTTCCCACACAGAACACTGAAGCTTTCTTT.

This chain uses TRBV5-1 with TRBJ1-1; a possible D gene is TRBD1 (6 bases). From germline, CDR1 is SGHRS and CDR2 YFSETQ. The CDR3 is 13 residues long. Trimming removed 5 bases at V and 1 base at J, with 9 bases between. The CDR3, as DNA: TGCGCCAGCAGACAGACAGGGAACACTGAAGCTTTCTTT. It yields the protein CASRQTGNTEAFF.

V and J are TRBV10-2 and TRBJ1-2; D not certain. Per germline, CDR1 WSHSY and CDR2 SAAADI. V was shortened by 0 bases and J by 4 bases, with 9 bases between the two germline ends. The CDR3 extends over 14 amino acids. CDR3 amino acids: CASSESIAGYGYTF. The CDR3, as DNA: TGCGCCAGCAGTGAGTCGATAGCGGGCTATGGCTACACCTTC.

This chain joins TRBV30 and TRBJ2-3; D gene unclear. The germline V gene encodes CDR1 GTSNPN and CDR2 SVGIG (reference sequence). The CDR3 has 15 amino acids. Trimming left V 0 bases short and J 1 base short, with 11 bases between. The CDR3 sequence: CAWSVLTRGTDTQYF. CDR3 coding DNA: TGTGCCTGGAGTGTACTAACCCGCGGCACAGATACGCAGTATTTT.

The CDR3, as DNA: TGCAGCGTTGAAGATACCCCCTTTGGCGGGGCCCCGTTTGTCGACATGAATACGCAGTATTTT. Protein sequence: CSVEDTPFGGAPFVDMNTQYF. V is TRBV29-1 and J is TRBJ2-3; the D gene is possibly TRBD2 (6 bases). The V gene's germline CDR1 is SQVTM and CDR2 ANQGSEA. The V end was cut by 0 bases, the J end by 7 bases, with 35 bases between. The CDR3 is 21 residues long.

This clone was observed a handful of times. The genes are TRBV27 and TRBJ2-1; TRBD2 aligns across 9 bases. V lost 4 bases to trimming and J lost 4 bases; unmatched junction nucleotides: 11. Per the germline V gene, CDR1 is MNHEY and CDR2 is SMNVEV (reference sequence). CDR3 size: 17 residues. This CDR3 is CASSSPYSGSAYNEQFF. DNA of the CDR3: TGTGCCAGCAGTTCACCATATAGCGGGAGTGCTTACAATGAGCAGTTCTTC.

The chain carries TRBV6-1 and TRBJ1-5; D not resolved. The germline V and J ends were trimmed by 1 base and 2 bases, with 6 bases remaining between them. The CDR3 sequence is 14 residues long. Looked up from germline, CDR1 is MNHNS and CDR2 is SASEGT. CDR3 in DNA: TGTGCCAGCAGTGAAGTGGGAGGCAATCAGCCCCAGCATTTT. This translates into CASSEVGGNQPQHF.

This chain uses TRBV19 with TRBJ2-3; weak D call: TRBD1 (6 bases). Trimming left V 1 base short and J 4 bases short, with 9 bases between. CDR3 length: 14 residues. Germline V gene lookup returns CDR1 LNHDA and CDR2 SQIVND (reference sequence). The DNA of the CDR3 is TGTGCCAGTAGTATAGGGGGGCGGGCAGATACGCAGTATTTT. Translating gives CASSIGGRADTQYF.

V is TRBV7-9 and J is TRBJ2-7; D might be TRBD2 (6 bases). The germline gives CDR1 SEHNR, CDR2 FQNEAQ (reference sequence). The CDR3 runs 14 residues. Trimming shortened V by 1 base and J by 5 bases, and 12 bases separated the two germline ends. The chain's CDR3 is CASSLEGTGDEQYF. CDR3 nucleotides: TGTGCCAGCAGCTTAGAAGGGACGGGGGACGAGCAGTACTTC.

This clone showed up just a few times. V gene TRBV11-2 combines with J gene TRBJ2-4; the match to TRBD1 covers 12 bases. Germline-derived CDR1 and CDR2 are SGHAT and FQNNGV. With 1 base clipped from V and 15 bases from J, the junction kept 4 bases outside the gene matches. The CDR3 loop spans 13 amino acids. The CDR3 DNA follows: TGTGCCAGCAGCTTAGGAGGGACAGGGGGCCCGTACTTC. Translation gives CASSLGGTGGPYF. Complete variable domain (other parts from reference TRBV11-2 and TRBJ2-4): EAGVAQSPRYKIIEKRQSVAFWCNPISGHATLYWYQQILGQGPKLLIQFQNNGVVDDSQLPKDRFSAERLKGVDSTLKIQPAKLEDSAVYLCASSLGGTGGPYFGAGTRLSVL.

The chain couples TRBV6-5 to TRBJ2-1, with 8 bases that match TRBD1. V was pared by 2 bases and J by 3 bases, with 0 bases of the junction left unmatched. The CDR3 loop spans 14 amino acids. Looked up from germline, CDR1 is MNHEY and CDR2 is SVGAGI. The CDR3 DNA sequence: TGTGCCAGCAGTTACGACAGGGGCTACAATGAGCAGTTCTTC. Its protein is CASSYDRGYNEQFF.

The V gene is TRBV6-1, the J gene TRBJ2-7, with a weak D call TRBD2 (5 bases). This CDR3 has 14 residues. From germline, CDR1 is MNHNS and CDR2 SASEGT. The V gene lost 4 bases and the J gene lost 0 bases, with 10 bases spanning the gap. CDR3 sequence: CASSVGLSSYEQYF. CDR3 in DNA: TGTGCCAGCAGTGTCGGACTTAGCTCCTACGAGCAGTACTTC.

This clone was seen just once. This chain connects TRBV27 to TRBJ2-1, with 7 bases matching TRBD2. V was clipped by 7 bases and J by 10 bases; unmatched bases: 10. CDR1 and CDR2 (germline): MNHEY, SMNVEV (reference sequence). The CDR3 extends over 13 amino acids. CDR3 sequence: CASKGLGLGEQFF. CDR3 in DNA: TGTGCCAGCAAAGGACTAGGTTTAGGCGAGCAGTTCTTC.

This clone appeared once. The rearrangement links TRBV5-6 to TRBJ1-5; TRBD1 matches 9 bases. The CDR3 runs 13 residues. The V gene's germline CDR1 is SGHDT and CDR2 YYEEEE. V lost 4 bases, J lost 6 bases, and 2 bases stayed unmatched. The DNA for the CDR3 is TGTGCCAGCAGCACAGGGGGCAGTCAGCCCCAGCATTTT. Translation gives CASSTGGSQPQHF.

The chain joins TRBV4-1 to TRBJ1-2, with D possibly being TRBD1 (6 bases). Per the germline V gene, CDR1 is MGHRA and CDR2 is YSYEKL. Trimming stripped 4 bases from V and 7 bases from J, with 16 bases between. The CDR3 extends over 14 amino acids. The CDR3 sequence is CASSLPQGRSGYTF. DNA of the CDR3: TGCGCCAGCAGCCTCCCTCAGGGGCGCAGTGGCTACACCTTC.

This rearrangement joins TRBV7-9 to TRBJ1-3, with a possible D match to TRBD1 (6 bases). CDR1 and CDR2 (germline): SEHNR, FQNEAQ (reference sequence). There are 17 residues in the CDR3. Trimming took off 2 bases at V and 0 bases at J, with 14 bases between the two ends. CDR3 nucleotides: TGTGCCAGCAGCTTAAGGACAGACCCAGCCTCTGGAAACACCATATATTTT. As protein: CASSLRTDPASGNTIYF.

The chain carries TRBV6-1 and TRBJ2-7; TRBD2 is a possible D gene (6 bases). This CDR3 region has 16 residues. The germline gives CDR1 MNHNS, CDR2 SASEGT. Trimming removed 4 bases at V and 0 bases at J, with 16 bases between. Here the CDR3 reads CASSGTTGGRSYEQYF. CDR3 in DNA: TGTGCCAGCAGTGGGACGACCGGGGGTCGCTCCTACGAGCAGTACTTC.

This clone was detected only a few times. Distinct nucleotide sequences in the sample also encode this CDR3. V and J are TRBV9 and TRBJ1-1, with 8 nucleotides matching TRBD1. The V gene end was trimmed by 2 bases and the J gene end by 1 base; junction bases not matched to a gene: 1. The CDR3 covers 14 residues. Germline V lookup: CDR1 SGDLS, CDR2 YYNGEE. This CDR3 reads CASSVGQGNTEAFF. The CDR3 coding sequence is TGTGCCAGCAGCGTTGGACAGGGGAACACTGAAGCTTTCTTT.

In this sample, this clone turned up a few times. The chain recombines TRBV6-5 with TRBJ2-1; D might be TRBD1 (5 bases). The CDR3 contains 12 residues. The V end lost 5 bases, the J end lost 15 bases, and 17 bases lay between the germline ends. The V gene's germline CDR1 is MNHEY and CDR2 SVGAGI. CDR3 in DNA: TGTGCCAGCAGTAACTACCCAGGGTTTTCGTTCTTC. It is translated as CASSNYPGFSFF.